This T cell receptor (beta chain) was identified in a study of blood T cell repertoires in COVID-19. The assay was immunoSEQ multiplex PCR, and TCRdb's table has in-frame clones only and misses some. The data hold 100,000 to 150,000 clones, with around four fifths observed a single time. This receptor was taken from a man older than 75 with COVID-19, enrolled during active disease. The sample was peripheral blood.

The CDR3 coding sequence is TGTGCCAGTATGGGCTGGGATGAGCAGTTCTTC. Translating gives CASMGWDEQFF. This chain joins TRBV19 and TRBJ2-1; D unclear. The germline CDR1 and CDR2 sequences are LNHDA and SQIVND (reference sequence). This CDR3 is built from 11 residues. The germline V and J ends were trimmed by 7 bases and 8 bases, with 9 bases remaining between them.